Listed here are 13 T cell receptor beta chains from one sample, sequenced in a study of blood T cell repertoires in COVID-19. Sequencing was performed with immunoSEQ multiplex PCR; in TCRdb, only in-frame clones are kept and a portion is missing. This table has approximately 280,000 clones, about nine tenths appearing once. The sequenced sample consisted of peripheral blood. The receptors come from a young woman with COVID-19, enrolled during active disease.

This chain links TRBV30 with TRBJ1-4; D gene uncertain. CDR1 is GTSNPN and CDR2 is SVGIG in the germline V gene (reference sequence). This CDR3 region has 12 residues. The V end was cut by 3 bases, the J end by 5 bases, with 7 bases between. The DNA for the CDR3 is TGTGCCTGGAGAGGGAGAAATGAAAAACTGTTTTTT. Its translation is CAWRGRNEKLFF.

The chain has TRBV6-6 and TRBJ2-1; 13 nucleotides align to TRBD2. The CDR3 contains 18 residues. Germline V gene lookup returns CDR1 MNHNY and CDR2 SVGAGI (reference sequence). The ends lost 7 bases at V and 2 bases at J; junction bases unmatched: 11. CDR3 sequence reads: CASIRTSGSPETYNEQFF. CDR3 bases: TGTGCCAGCATTCGGACTAGCGGGAGTCCAGAGACCTACAATGAGCAGTTCTTC.

This clone was found once. This chain links TRBV11-2 with TRBJ1-5, with D unresolved. Trimming stripped 1 base from V and 0 bases from J, with 10 bases between. CDR3 length equals 16 residues. Germline-derived CDR1 and CDR2 are SGHAT and FQNNGV. The CDR3 protein is CASSLVRSYSNQPQHF. The CDR3 bases are TGTGCCAGCAGCTTAGTCCGGTCCTATAGCAATCAGCCCCAGCATTTT.

This sequence joins TRBV7-2 and TRBJ2-2, with D possibly being TRBD2 (5 bases). V gave up 6 bases and J gave up 4 bases, with 15 bases separating them. The CDR3 has 15 amino acids. Germline CDR1 reads SGHTA; CDR2 reads FQGNSA. This CDR3 is CASRITRESTGELFF. CDR3 nucleotides: TGTGCCAGCAGGATTACTCGGGAAAGCACCGGGGAGCTGTTTTTT.

This rearrangement joins TRBV28 to TRBJ1-5; D might be TRBD1 (5 bases). The V gene lost 7 bases and the J gene lost 4 bases, with 8 bases spanning the gap. The germline gives CDR1 MDHEN, CDR2 SYDVKM. The CDR3 is made up of 12 amino acids. In DNA, the CDR3 is TGTGCCAGCAACCGGGGGAATCAGCCCCAGCATTTT. Translating gives CASNRGNQPQHF.

This chain links TRBV4-1 with TRBJ1-2, with D uncertain. From germline, CDR1 is MGHRA and CDR2 YSYEKL. The CDR3 sequence is 15 residues long. V shed 0 bases and J shed 1 base, with 9 bases lying between them. CDR3 amino acids: CASSQEAAVNYGYTF. CDR3 in DNA: TGCGCCAGCAGCCAAGAGGCCGCGGTTAACTATGGCTACACCTTC.

This chain links TRBV5-8 with TRBJ2-6; D is unclear. CDR1 is SGHTS and CDR2 is YDEGEE in the germline V gene. V lost 4 bases to trimming and J lost 0 bases, with 11 bases between them. This CDR3 has 16 amino acids. Here the CDR3 reads CASSPQVYSGANVLTF. In DNA, the CDR3 is TGTGCCAGCAGCCCGCAGGTTTACTCTGGGGCCAACGTCCTGACTTTC.

The chain uses TRBV6-5 and TRBJ1-2, with 9 bases aligning to TRBD1. The CDR3 length is 13 residues. V trimming: 9 bases; J trimming: 7 bases; junction bases outside the gene matches: 9. CDR1 MNHEY and CDR2 SVGAGI come from the germline V gene. The CDR3 nucleotides are TGTGCCAGTTCAGGACAGGGGCTCAGTGGCTACACCTTC. This translates into CASSGQGLSGYTF.

V and J are TRBV5-6 and TRBJ1-6; maybe TRBD1 (6 bases). The germline V and J ends were trimmed by 0 bases and 10 bases, with 20 bases remaining between them. CDR1 is SGHDT, CDR2 YYEEEE, per germline. The CDR3 spans 17 residues. The CDR3 is CASSLVVSRDTGSPLHF. The CDR3 nucleotides read TGTGCCAGCAGCTTGGTGGTCAGCAGGGACACGGGGTCACCCCTCCACTTT.

CDR3 DNA: TGTGCCAGCAAGCTAGGTTCTGGGGCCAACGTCCTGACTTTC. This gives the protein CASKLGSGANVLTF. This rearrangement joins TRBV2 to TRBJ2-6; D not certain. The CDR3 has 14 residues. Germline CDR1 SNHLY, CDR2 FYNNEI. V was trimmed by 7 bases and J by 1 base, leaving 8 bases between them.

This chain links TRBV5-4 with TRBJ2-7; TRBD1 agrees at 8 bases. The V gene end was trimmed by 4 bases and the J gene end by 7 bases; junction bases not matched to a gene: 7. The CDR3 loop spans 13 amino acids. Germline CDR1 and CDR2: SGHNT and YYREEE (reference sequence). CDR3 coding DNA: TGTGCCAGCAGCCTAACAGGGGGACGGGAGCAGTACTTC. The encoded protein is CASSLTGGREQYF.

J is TRBJ2-1 and V is TRBV7-2; TRBD2 aligns across 9 bases. CDR1 SGHTA and CDR2 FQGNSA come from the germline V gene. V trimming: 5 bases; J trimming: 5 bases; junction bases outside the gene matches: 7. The CDR3 sequence is 15 residues long. The CDR3 DNA follows: TGTGCCAGCAGCGCCAGACTAGCGGATCACAATGAGCAGTTCTTC. It encodes CASSARLADHNEQFF. Based on the CDR3 plus reference TRBV7-2 and TRBJ2-1, the full variable domain is GAGVSQSPSNKVTEKGKDVELRCDPISGHTALYWYRQSLGQGLEFLIYFQGNSAPDKSGLPSDRFSAERTGGSVSTLTIQRTQQEDSAVYLCASSARLADHNEQFFGPGTRLTVL.

The CDR3 coding sequence is TGCGCCAGCAGCTACAAGGTAGACATTCCCTACGAGCAGTACTTC. Protein product: CASSYKVDIPYEQYF. This sequence joins TRBV4-1 and TRBJ2-7; D remains ambiguous. CDR3 length: 15 amino acids. Germline assignment: CDR1 MGHRA and CDR2 YSYEKL. Trimming shortened V by 5 bases and J by 2 bases, and 16 bases separated the two germline ends.